Listed below are T cell receptor beta chains from one sample, sequenced in a study of T cells in Graves' hyperthyroidism and ophthalmopathy. MiXCR was run by TCRdb on the multiplex PCR reads, yielding one entry per CDR3 protein. The repertoire has about 350,000 distinct CDR3 sequences, 15% to 20% of them found once; the top ten carry 15% to 17%. The sequencing sample was made of blood. The receptors here all came from a woman between 35 and 50 years old with Graves' ophthalmopathy. Each CDR3 is given with its conserved first and last residue. D genes are given only for firm matches. The size of a clone is reported for some rows only, either as once, few or many, or as a class for expanded clones.

d_call: TRBD1
j_call: TRBJ1-2
v_call: TRBV28
clone_size: many
cdr3_nt: TGTGCCAGCAGATCCTTGGGGACAGGGGCTCATGGCTACACCTTC
cdr3_aa: CASRSLGTGAHGYTF

d_call: TRBD2
j_call: TRBJ2-5
v_call: TRBV30
clone_size: NA
cdr3_nt: TGTGCCTGGAGTGTACTAGCGGGAGTGGTGGGAGAGACCCAGTACTTC
cdr3_aa: CAWSVLAGVVGETQYF

d_call: TRBD1
j_call: TRBJ1-3
v_call: TRBV12-3/TRBV12-4
clone_size: once
cdr3_nt: TGTGCCAGCAGTCCCAGGACAGGGCGCTCTGGAAACACCATATATTTT
cdr3_aa: CASSPRTGRSGNTIYF

d_call: NA
j_call: TRBJ2-2
v_call: TRBV6-1
clone_size: NA
cdr3_nt: TGTGCCAGCACCCTTGGGGGAGCGAACACCGGGGAGCTGTTTTTT
cdr3_aa: CASTLGGANTGELFF

d_call: NA
j_call: TRBJ2-2
v_call: TRBV6-4
clone_size: many
cdr3_nt: TGTGCCAGCAGTACGACAAAAGGGGGGGAGGGCACCGGGGAGCTGTTTTTT
cdr3_aa: CASSTTKGGEGTGELFF

d_call: NA
j_call: TRBJ2-5
v_call: TRBV6-5
clone_size: many
cdr3_nt: TGTGCCAGCAGTTACTCGACCGGTTCTCTAGAGACCCAGTACTTC
cdr3_aa: CASSYSTGSLETQYF

d_call: NA
j_call: TRBJ1-1
v_call: TRBV12-3/TRBV12-4
clone_size: many
cdr3_nt: TGTGCCAGCAGTTTCGTCCACACCTCTGAAGCTTTCTTT
cdr3_aa: CASSFVHTSEAFF

d_call: NA
j_call: TRBJ2-7
v_call: TRBV11-2
clone_size: many
cdr3_nt: TGTGCCAGCAGCTTAGATTTGGGAGCTGGGGAGCAGTACTTC
cdr3_aa: CASSLDLGAGEQYF

d_call: NA
j_call: TRBJ1-5
v_call: TRBV4-1
clone_size: many
cdr3_nt: TGCGCCAGCAGCCACCCAAGTGAAGGTCCGGGGCAGCCCCAGCATTTT
cdr3_aa: CASSHPSEGPGQPQHF

d_call: NA
j_call: TRBJ2-5
v_call: TRBV4-3
clone_size: many
cdr3_nt: TGCGCCAGCAGCCAAGATCAGTTATATCGGGAGACCCAGTACTTC
cdr3_aa: CASSQDQLYRETQYF

d_call: TRBD1
j_call: TRBJ2-7
v_call: TRBV11-2
clone_size: few
cdr3_nt: TGTGCCAGCAGACAGGCCGGGACAGGGCTGGGCGAGCAGTACTTC
cdr3_aa: CASRQAGTGLGEQYF